This TCR beta chain was captured in a study of OX40 agonist ivuxolimab in advanced cancers. Study-level information: The diagnoses of dose-escalation patients were hepatocellular carcinoma, melanoma, renal cell or head and neck cancer. The dose-escalation cohort was around 83% male, with a mean age of 60 years, ranging roughly 20 to 90. Regarding the study as a whole: Antigen targets of the expanded peripheral T cells went undetermined. At doses 0.1 to 3.0 mg/kg, CD4+ and CD8+ clones expanded.

Produced via immunoSEQ multiplex PCR; TCRdb's table is partial and in-frame only. The sample carries 20,000 to 25,000 clones, around 83% recorded once. As to this clone: Its antigen remains unknown.

Looked up from germline, CDR1 is LNHDA and CDR2 is SQIVND (reference sequence). V was trimmed by 3 bases and J by 8 bases, leaving 11 bases between them. The CDR3 runs 13 residues. This chain connects TRBV19 to TRBJ2-1; D ambiguous. Sequenced material: CD4+ or CD8+ T cells sorted from blood, taken in a trial of the OX40 agonist ivuxolimab. The TCR was taken from an adult with an advanced solid tumor such as melanoma, head and neck, liver or kidney cancer. The CDR3 is CASSIRLVHEQFF. DNA for the CDR3: TGTGCCAGTAGTATTCGGCTAGTTCATGAGCAGTTCTTC.